This T cell receptor (beta chain) was identified in a study of blood T cell repertoires in COVID-19. About the research overall: The study drew acute and convalescent COVID-19 samples from the United States, Italy and Spain. T cells, B-cell-depleted T cells, or PBMCs supplied cDNA or gDNA.

This CDR3 region has 12 residues. Germline lookup yields CDR1 SEHNR and CDR2 FQNEAQ (reference sequence). V gave up 1 base and J gave up 6 bases, with 7 bases separating them. Those enrolled in Seattle joined during active infection and were followed longitudinally afterward. In the original workflow: Estimates of nucleated cell counts were drawn from the amplification of reference gene primers. The protocol was immunoSEQ multiplex PCR, while the TCRdb copy is restricted to in-frame clones and leaves out a portion. V and J calls and clone size are given by that table; D and trimming were obtained from the DNA. The table has about 290,000 clones, nearly 90% seen once.

The rearrangement uses TRBV7-9 and TRBJ2-7; a possible D gene is TRBD2 (6 bases). The sample was peripheral blood. This receptor was obtained from a young woman with COVID-19, enrolled during active disease. DNA for the CDR3: TGTGCCAGCAGCTTAGGGGGGGTCGAGCAGTACTTC. This sequence encodes CASSLGGVEQYF.